This TCR beta chain was sequenced during a study of cytomegalovirus exposure and HLA in healthy donors. Study-wide results and caveats: In a later analysis, TCR beta V- and J-gene trimming showed a link to a missense DCLRE1C variant. It was confirmed in vitro that a few of the CMV-associated chains were specific for CMV antigens.

Trimming took 5 bases from V and 7 from J; bases not matched to a gene: 14. CDR1 and CDR2 (germline): SEHNR, FQNEAQ (reference sequence). CDR3 size: 17 residues. In regard to this clone: Its antigen remains unknown.

Researchers ran the PCR with 60 Vbeta and 13 Jbeta primers. Measured with immunoSEQ multiplex PCR; TCRdb has only the in-frame clones, and not every one. The sample holds about 130,000 clones, approximately 81% seen once. The rearrangement links TRBV7-9 to TRBJ1-4; TRBD1 matches at 9 bases. This receptor was identified in a man aged 18 to 30 in good health and CMV-seropositive. The sequenced sample consisted of PBMCs. The CDR3 sequence is CASSRWSGTGMGEKLFF. In DNA, the CDR3 is TGTGCCAGCAGCCGATGGTCCGGGACAGGGATGGGTGAAAAACTGTTTTTT.